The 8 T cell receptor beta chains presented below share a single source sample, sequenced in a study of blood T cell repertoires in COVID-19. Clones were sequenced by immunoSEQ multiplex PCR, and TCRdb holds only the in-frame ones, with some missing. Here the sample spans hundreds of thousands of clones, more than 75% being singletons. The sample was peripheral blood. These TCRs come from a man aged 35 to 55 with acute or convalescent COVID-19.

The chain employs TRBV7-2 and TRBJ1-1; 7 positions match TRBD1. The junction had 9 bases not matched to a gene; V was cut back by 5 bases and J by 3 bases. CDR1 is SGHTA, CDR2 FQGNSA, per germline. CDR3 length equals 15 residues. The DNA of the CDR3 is TGTGCCAGCAGCGCCAGGGGGGCAATCTACACTGAAGCTTTCTTT. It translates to CASSARGAIYTEAFF.

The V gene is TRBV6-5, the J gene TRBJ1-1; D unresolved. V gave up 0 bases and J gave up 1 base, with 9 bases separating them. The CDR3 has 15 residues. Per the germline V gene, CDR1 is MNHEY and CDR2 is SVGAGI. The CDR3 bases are TGTGCCAGCAGTTACTCGGGCGCTGCGAACACTGAAGCTTTCTTT. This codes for CASSYSGAANTEAFF.

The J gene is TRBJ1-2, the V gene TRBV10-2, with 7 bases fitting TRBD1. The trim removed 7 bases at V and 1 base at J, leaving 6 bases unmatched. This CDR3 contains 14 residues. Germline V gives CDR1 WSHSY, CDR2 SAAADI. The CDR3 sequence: CASTRGGINYGYTF. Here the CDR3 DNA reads TGCGCCAGCACCCGAGGGGGCATTAACTATGGCTACACCTTC.

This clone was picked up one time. CDR3 sequence reads: CASSRPGQGVTEAFF. Here the CDR3 DNA reads TGTGCCAGCAGCCGGCCGGGACAGGGGGTCACTGAAGCTTTCTTT. The chain employs TRBV6-5 and TRBJ1-1; 11 nucleotides line up with TRBD1. With V trimmed by 6 bases and J by 4 bases, 7 bases remained unmatched. Germline assignment: CDR1 MNHEY and CDR2 SVGAGI. The CDR3 length is 15 residues.

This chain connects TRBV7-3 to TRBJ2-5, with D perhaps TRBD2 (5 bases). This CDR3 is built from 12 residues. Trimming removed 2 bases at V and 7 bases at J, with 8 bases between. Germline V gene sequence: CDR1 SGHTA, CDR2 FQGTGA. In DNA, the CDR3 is TGTGCCAGCAGCTTACCCGGAGGGACCCAGTACTTC. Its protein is CASSLPGGTQYF.

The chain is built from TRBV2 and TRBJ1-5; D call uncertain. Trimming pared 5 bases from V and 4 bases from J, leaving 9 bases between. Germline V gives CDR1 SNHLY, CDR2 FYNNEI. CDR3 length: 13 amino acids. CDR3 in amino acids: CASSLTLNQPQHF. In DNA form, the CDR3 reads TGTGCCAGCAGTTTAACACTAAATCAGCCCCAGCATTTT.

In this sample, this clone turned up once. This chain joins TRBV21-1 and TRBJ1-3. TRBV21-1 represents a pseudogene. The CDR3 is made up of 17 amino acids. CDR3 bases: TGTGCCAGCAGCACGGGAACCGGGTTACTTTCTGGAAACACCATATATTTT. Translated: CASSTGTGLLSGNTIYF.

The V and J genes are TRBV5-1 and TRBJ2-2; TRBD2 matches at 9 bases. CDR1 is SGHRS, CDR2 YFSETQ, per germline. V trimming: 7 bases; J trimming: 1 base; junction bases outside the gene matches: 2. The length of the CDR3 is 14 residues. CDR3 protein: CASYSGGNTGELFF. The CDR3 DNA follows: TGCGCCAGCTATAGCGGGGGGAACACCGGGGAGCTGTTTTTT. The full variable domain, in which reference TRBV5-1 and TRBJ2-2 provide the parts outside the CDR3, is KAGVTQTPRYLIKTRGQQVTLSCSPISGHRSVSWYQQTPGQGLQFLFEYFSETQRNKGNFPGRFSGRQFSNSRSEMNVSTLELGDSALYLCASYSGGNTGELFFGEGSRLTVL.